What follows are 20 T cell receptor beta chains derived from one specimen sequenced in a study of T cells in Graves' hyperthyroidism and ophthalmopathy. RNA transcripts yielded amplified TCR beta CDR3 regions. The primer set for the first-round RT-PCR of the TCR CDR3 was HTBI. TCRdb redid the calling of the multiplex PCR reads with MiXCR, one entry per CDR3 protein. The sample consists of tens of thousands of distinct CDR3 sequences, around 48% of them appearing once. The sample taken for sequencing was blood. These receptors were obtained from a woman aged 25 to 39 with Graves' ophthalmopathy.

Regarding this clonotype: This may be a read error, as it is one base from a much larger clone. The chain carries TRBV6-5 and TRBJ1-2; D is uncertain. CDR1 is MNHEY, CDR2 SVGAGI, per germline. V dropped 0 bases and J dropped 8 bases, with 10 bases sitting between them. The CDR3 sequence is 13 residues long. CDR3 residues: CASSYSVVEGYTF. CDR3 bases: TGTGCCAGCAGTTACTCTGTCGTGGAGGGCTACACCTTC.

This clonotype has ten or more counts. The genes are TRBV7-3 and TRBJ1-1, with D perhaps TRBD1 (6 bases). Deletions cut 9 bases from V and 3 bases from J, with 14 bases between. CDR1 is SGHTA, CDR2 FQGTGA, per germline. The CDR3 is 13 amino acids. The CDR3 DNA is TGTGCCAGTGCGGACAGCATGGACACTGAAGCTTTCTTT. It specifies CASADSMDTEAFF.

Details on this clonotype: Since the CDR3 does not end with the conserved phenylalanine or tryptophan, this likely comes from a read error. The chain combines TRBV3-1 with TRBJ2-2; 10 bases match TRBD2. The CDR3 contains 15 residues. Per the germline V gene, CDR1 is LGHDT and CDR2 is YNNKEL (reference sequence). CDR3 bases: TGTGTCAGCAGCCCCGGGACTAGCGACACCGGGGAGCTGTTTTCT. It yields the protein CVSSPGTSDTGELFS.

This clonotype was detected only once. The junction and the germline gene differ at one end; a read error may be behind it. J is TRBJ2-7 and V is TRBV5-1, with a tentative D call TRBD1 (6 bases). Germline V gives CDR1 SGHRS, CDR2 YFSETQ. CDR3 length: 15 residues. Written as DNA, the CDR3 is TGCGCCAGCAGCCAAGGACTCCGGGACAACTACAAGCAGTGCTTC. Amino acids: CASSQGLRDNYKQCF.

This clonotype was counted between two and nine times. This sequence joins TRBV7-9 and TRBJ1-1; the match to TRBD1 covers 9 bases. Germline assignment: CDR1 SEHNR and CDR2 FQNEAQ (reference sequence). V was pared by 8 bases and J by 8 bases, with 15 bases of the junction left unmatched. This CDR3 contains 15 residues. CDR3 protein: CASGAPGQGRTEAFF. The CDR3, as DNA: TGTGCCAGCGGCGCACCGGGACAGGGACGAACCGAAGCTTTCTTT.

This clonotype was recorded many times. V usage is TRBV24-1 and J usage is TRBJ1-5; D ambiguous. The germline V gene has CDR1 KGHDR and CDR2 SFDVKD. CDR3 length: 12 amino acids. V lost 9 bases to trimming and J lost 4 bases, with 9 bases between them. CDR3 nucleotide sequence: TGTGCCACCGGCGATCCTAATCAGCCCCAGCATTTT. Translating it yields CATGDPNQPQHF.

The chain combines TRBV29-1 with TRBJ1-1; a possible D gene is TRBD1 (5 bases). The ends were cut back, 6 bases at V and 5 bases at J, with 10 bases in the middle. Germline values: CDR1 SQVTM, CDR2 ANQGSEA. CDR3 length: 11 residues. CDR3 amino acids: CSVKRGTEAFF. In nucleotides, the CDR3 is TGCAGCGTGAAACGGGGGACTGAAGCTTTCTTT.

This clonotype was seen ten or more times. The J gene is TRBJ1-4, the V gene TRBV15; TRBD1 is a possible D gene (6 bases). The CDR3 loop spans 16 amino acids. V was cut by 0 bases and J by 3 bases, with 11 bases left in between. Germline V lookup: CDR1 LNHNV, CDR2 YYDKDF (reference sequence). The DNA for the CDR3 is TGTGCCACCAGCAGAGATTTCGGACAGCCTAATGAAAAACTGTTTTTT. Amino acids: CATSRDFGQPNEKLFF.

This chain connects TRBV7-9 to TRBJ1-5; D may be TRBD1 (5 bases). The CDR3 spans 13 residues. The germline gives CDR1 SEHNR, CDR2 FQNEAQ (reference sequence). V was trimmed by 5 bases and J by 4 bases, leaving 9 bases between them. DNA for the CDR3: TGTGCCAGCAGCGCCCAGGGTAATCAGCCCCAGCATTTT. Protein product: CASSAQGNQPQHF. The variable domain in full, with the rest retrieved from reference TRBV7-9 and TRBJ1-5, is DTGVSQNPRHKITKRGQNVTFRCDPISEHNRLYWYRQTLGQGPEFLTYFQNEAQLEKSRLLSDRFSAERPKGSFSTLEIQRTEQGDSAMYLCASSAQGNQPQHFGDGTRLSIL.

CDR3 coding DNA: TGCGCCAGCAGCTTGGGGACAGGATACAATGAGCAGTATTTT. Its protein product is CASSLGTGYNEQYF. The chain is built from TRBV5-1 and TRBJ2-3; TRBD1 aligns across 7 bases. The CDR3 spans 14 residues. The trim removed 0 bases at V and 11 bases at J, leaving 9 bases unmatched. Germline V lookup: CDR1 SGHRS, CDR2 YFSETQ.

This clonotype was counted once. The chain uses TRBV11-3 and TRBJ2-7; 11 nucleotides agree with TRBD2. Trimming removed 5 bases from V and 10 bases from J; junction bases left unmatched: 19. The CDR3 spans 17 residues. The germline V gene has CDR1 SGHNT and CDR2 YENEEA. The CDR3: CASSARTSGWSDNDQYF. CDR3 coding DNA: TGTGCCAGCAGCGCAAGGACTAGCGGGTGGTCCGACAATGATCAGTACTTC.

Note on this clonotype: No conserved phenylalanine or tryptophan ends this CDR3, so it is likely a read error. The DNA is left out, because the CDR3 cannot be placed on it with certainty; the CDR3 is given as TCRdb lists it. The rearrangement links TRBV6-5 to TRBJ2-3. The CDR3 contains 13 residues when both ends are counted. Germline lookup yields CDR1 MNHEY and CDR2 SVGAGI. CDR3 residues: CASSEAEGWGQDY.

The chain links TRBV30 to TRBJ2-7, with 9 bases that match TRBD1. The V and J ends lost 2 bases and 1 base, in that order; junction bases with no gene match: 6. Per germline, CDR1 GTSNPN and CDR2 SVGIG (reference sequence). The CDR3 spans 15 residues. The CDR3: CAWSRQGERSYEQYF. For the CDR3, the DNA is TGTGCCTGGAGTCGACAGGGGGAGAGGTCCTACGAGCAGTACTTC.

This clonotype was recorded at least ten times. The J gene is TRBJ2-7, the V gene TRBV28; D is uncertain. The V end was cut by 5 bases, the J end by 5 bases, with 10 bases between. In germline, CDR1 is MDHEN, CDR2 SYDVKM. The CDR3 extends over 12 amino acids. CDR3 sequence (DNA): TGTGCCAGCAGTCTGGACCGGCACGAGCAGTACTTC. Translation gives CASSLDRHEQYF.

The sample holds one count of this clonotype. J is TRBJ2-1 and V is TRBV20-1; TRBD2 is a possible D gene (5 bases). Germline loops: CDR1 DFQATT, CDR2 SNEGSKA (reference sequence). The CDR3 runs to 11 residues. CDR3 residues: CSAGERDEQFF. CDR3 coding DNA: TGCAGCGCTGGGGAGAGGGATGAGCAGTTCTTC.

This clonotype was seen at least ten times. The chain links TRBV4-1 to TRBJ2-1; D is unclear. V lost 3 bases to trimming and J lost 4 bases, with 7 bases between them. The CDR3 length is 13 residues. CDR1 MGHRA and CDR2 YSYEKL come from the germline V gene. DNA for the CDR3: TGCGCCAGCAGCCACGGACCTTACAATGAGCAGTTCTTC. Protein: CASSHGPYNEQFF.

This clonotype was counted a single time. The CDR3 end shows no conserved phenylalanine or tryptophan, and so a read error is likely. The chain employs TRBV7-2 and TRBJ2-6; a weak D match, TRBD1 (5 bases). Germline assignment: CDR1 SGHTA and CDR2 FQGNSA. The CDR3 loop spans 19 amino acids. CDR3 sequence (DNA): TGTGCCAGCAGCTTATTATTGGGAAAATTCAGCTCTGGGGCTAACGTCCTGACTCTC. Amino acids: CASSLLLGKFSSGANVLTL.

This clonotype appeared many times. CDR3 region: CAISESLGSSGRIVDEQYF. In nucleotides, the CDR3 is TGTGCCATCAGTGAGTCATTAGGGTCTAGCGGGAGGATAGTCGACGAGCAGTACTTC. V usage is TRBV10-3 and J usage is TRBJ2-7; TRBD2 matches 11 bases. The CDR3 runs to 19 residues. V lost 0 bases, J lost 5 bases, and 15 bases stayed unmatched. In germline, CDR1 is ENHRY, CDR2 SYGVKD.

The rearrangement joins TRBV5-4 to TRBJ2-1, with D possibly matching TRBD2 (5 bases). V dropped 4 bases and J dropped 11 bases, with 13 bases sitting between them. The CDR3 spans 12 residues. Germline assignment: CDR1 SGHNT and CDR2 YYREEE (reference sequence). CDR3 nucleotides: TGTGCCAGCAGCCGGGGTGGGAGTAAGCAGTTCTTC. Amino acids: CASSRGGSKQFF.

About this clonotype: The missing conserved phenylalanine or tryptophan at the end of this CDR3 makes a read error likely. The chain is built from TRBV5-8 and TRBJ2-5; TRBD1 matches at 10 bases. The CDR3 totals 16 residues. J lost 2 bases, V lost 3 bases, and 7 bases had no gene match. Per germline, CDR1 SGHTS and CDR2 YDEGEE. CDR3 sequence: CASSYLPGQGQETQYV. Written as DNA, the CDR3 is TGTGCCAGCAGCTACTTACCGGGACAGGGGCAAGAGACCCAGTACGTC.